What follows is one T cell receptor beta chain and its context. Its antigen is not known. The data belong to a study of cytomegalovirus exposure and HLA in healthy donors. General study results and limits: Reportedly, cytomegalovirus status was diagnosed with high sensitivity and specificity.

The PCR employed 60 Vbeta primers together with 13 Jbeta primers. Clones were sequenced by immunoSEQ multiplex PCR, and TCRdb holds only the in-frame ones, with some missing. The repertoire has 100,000 or so clones, about 60% of them found once; the top ten carry 6.3%. Deletions cut 10 bases from V and 3 bases from J, with 11 bases between. CDR3 length: 12 residues. The germline V gene has CDR1 SNHLY and CDR2 FYNNEI. V usage is TRBV2 and J usage is TRBJ2-3, with a weak D call TRBD2 (5 bases). The sequenced material came from PBMCs. The source is a woman aged 25 to 39 in good health and CMV-seronegative. The CDR3 spells CATRGSTDTQYF. The CDR3 coding sequence is TGTGCCACCCGAGGGTCTACAGATACGCAGTATTTT.